These T cell receptor beta chains were read from a single sample in a study of monozygotic twins with inflammatory bowel disease. TCRdb re-called the 5' RACE reads; one entry per CDR3 protein, DNA not given. Recorded for this sample: about 160,000 distinct CDR3 sequences. Source material: blood. The origin of the receptors is a human donor with ulcerative colitis or Crohn's disease, or a healthy co-twin of an affected twin (not recorded which). Both conserved end residues are part of each CDR3.

len	v_gene	j_gene	CDR3aa
14	TRBV6-5	TRBJ1-1	CASSYGGVRTEAFF
13	TRBV7-8	TRBJ2-3	CASSLEGTDTQYF
20	TRBV28	TRBJ1-3	CASSPIPHGTSSISGNTIYF
15	TRBV20-1	TRBJ2-3	CSATSSGSGTDTQYF
20	TRBV5-1	TRBJ2-1	CASSLSGFNRDRDSSYEQFF
14	TRBV5-1	TRBJ1-2	CASSLVSGNYGYTF
14	TRBV12-5	TRBJ1-2	CASGYPQGSQGYTF
16	TRBV24-1	TRBJ2-3	CATSESGTESTDTQYF
15	TRBV7-9	TRBJ2-5	CASSSKLAVMETQYF
16	TRBV14	TRBJ2-1	CASSQEAFAHYNEQFF
15	TRBV11-2	TRBJ2-3	CASSLDRTNTDTQYF
15	TRBV7-6	TRBJ2-3	CASSSYVLSTDTQYF
16	TRBV7-3	TRBJ2-7	CASSLNPLAGAYEQYF
14	TRBV7-2	TRBJ2-3	CASSLEGRADTQYF
16	TRBV5-6	TRBJ2-3	CASSLARDRRTDTQYF
15	TRBV15	TRBJ2-2	CATSRNLRGTGELFF
12	TRBV30	TRBJ1-5	CAWSVRRGSQHF
15	TRBV7-9	TRBJ2-5	CASSSRAGPGRTQYF
14	TRBV5-1	TRBJ2-5	CASSFGTTQETQYF
16	TRBV28	TRBJ2-1	CASSLSGGGSRNEQFF
14	TRBV29-1	TRBJ2-5	CSVVGSAYRETQYF
15	TRBV20-1	TRBJ2-1	CSARDRQGGRNEQFF
13	TRBV29-1	TRBJ1-2	CSASGVRRYGYTF
14	TRBV6-5	TRBJ2-5	CASSYRDRQETQYF
11	TRBV6-1	TRBJ2-7	CASSEWGEQYF
15	TRBV5-8	TRBJ2-7	CASRTGSNPRYEQYF
19	TRBV12-3/TRBV12-4	TRBJ1-4	CASSNRDRAQSPTNEKLFF